The 20 T cell receptor beta chains below all came from one sample that was sequenced in a study of blood T cell repertoires in COVID-19. Using immunoSEQ multiplex PCR, the repertoire was profiled, and TCRdb retains in-frame clones only, with some absent. This repertoire shows about 480,000 clones, approximately 88% found once; its top ten account for roughly an eighth. Sequencing was done on a sample of peripheral blood. The receptors stem from a woman aged 50 to 65 with COVID-19, enrolled during active disease.

The chain is built from TRBV28 and TRBJ1-5; TRBD1 might be the D (6 bases). The V gene's germline CDR1 is MDHEN and CDR2 SYDVKM. Deletions cut 6 bases from V and 2 bases from J, with 11 bases between. The CDR3 length is 14 residues. CDR3 in DNA: TGTGCCAGCAGGGGACACTCTGGCAATCAGCCCCAGCATTTT. Translated: CASRGHSGNQPQHF.

The genes are TRBV18 and TRBJ1-4, with 7 nucleotides matching TRBD1. Germline V gene sequence: CDR1 KGHSH, CDR2 LQKENI. Trimming at V came to 8 bases and at J to 8 bases, leaving 8 bases not matched to a gene. The CDR3 has 13 residues. The CDR3 loop reads CASKRDSLEKLFF. CDR3 DNA sequence: TGTGCCAGCAAACGGGACAGCTTAGAAAAACTGTTTTTT.

The chain carries TRBV6-5 and TRBJ2-7; 8 nucleotides line up with TRBD1. Per germline, CDR1 MNHEY and CDR2 SVGAGI. The V gene end was trimmed by 4 bases and the J gene end by 0 bases; junction bases not matched to a gene: 2. The CDR3 spans 14 residues. The CDR3 bases are TGTGCCAGCAGTTGGGACAGGAGCTCCTACGAGCAGTACTTC. Amino acid sequence: CASSWDRSSYEQYF.

The CDR3: CASSFQASGLYEQYF. The DNA for the CDR3 is TGCGCCAGCAGCTTTCAGGCTAGCGGACTCTACGAGCAGTACTTC. The J gene is TRBJ2-7, the V gene TRBV5-1, with 7 bases matching TRBD2. V shed 2 bases, J shed 3 bases, and the junction held 8 bases outside the gene matches. Germline values: CDR1 SGHRS, CDR2 YFSETQ. This CDR3 has 15 amino acids.

The CDR3 region has the DNA TGCGCCAGCATTAGGACAGGGAACTATGGCTACACCTTC. Translated: CASIRTGNYGYTF. The chain combines TRBV23-1 with TRBJ1-2, with 8 bases that match TRBD1. TRBV23-1 is an ORF for which the function is uncertain. There are 13 residues in the CDR3. The junction had 3 bases not matched to a gene; V was cut back by 7 bases and J by 2 bases.

This clone appeared once. J is TRBJ2-1 and V is TRBV5-1; the D gene is possibly TRBD2 (5 bases). The germline V gene encodes CDR1 SGHRS and CDR2 YFSETQ. The CDR3 runs to 15 residues. Trimming cost V 4 bases and J 0 bases, with 11 bases left between them. CDR3 protein: CASSPDLSSYNEQFF. The CDR3 region has the DNA TGCGCCAGCAGCCCGGACTTAAGCTCCTACAATGAGCAGTTCTTC. Full variable domain (remainder filled in from reference TRBV5-1 and TRBJ2-1): KAGVTQTPRYLIKTRGQQVTLSCSPISGHRSVSWYQQTPGQGLQFLFEYFSETQRNKGNFPGRFSGRQFSNSRSEMNVSTLELGDSALYLCASSPDLSSYNEQFFGPGTRLTVL.

The chain joins TRBV28 to TRBJ2-3; 12 bases line up with TRBD2. The J segment lost 4 bases and the V segment lost 5 bases, leaving 4 bases of the junction unmatched. Looked up from germline, CDR1 is MDHEN and CDR2 is SYDVKM. The length of the CDR3 is 15 residues. CDR3 in amino acids: CASSPSGGAADTQYF. The CDR3 DNA reads TGTGCCAGCAGTCCTAGCGGGGGGGCCGCAGATACGCAGTATTTT.

This clone has a handful of counts. The rearrangement links TRBV30 to TRBJ1-2; no definite D call. Per the germline V gene, CDR1 is GTSNPN and CDR2 is SVGIG (reference sequence). The CDR3 runs to 14 residues. V shed 4 bases and J shed 3 bases, with 15 bases lying between them. CDR3 region: CAWTGSGSHYGYTF. CDR3 nucleotide sequence: TGTGCCTGGACCGGCTCCGGGTCGCACTATGGCTACACCTTC.

The J gene is TRBJ1-6, the V gene TRBV21-1; the DNA was not used to check the table's D call, TRBD1. TRBV21-1 is a pseudogene. The CDR3 is 17 residues long. This CDR3 is CASILLQNRGRNSPLHF. In nucleotides, the CDR3 is TGTGCCAGCATCTTACTGCAAAACAGGGGGAGAAATTCACCCCTCCACTTT.

J is TRBJ2-7 and V is TRBV19; 8 bases align to TRBD1. Germline CDR1 LNHDA, CDR2 SQIVND (reference sequence). With V trimmed by 5 bases and J by 6 bases, 9 bases remained unmatched. The CDR3 is 14 residues long. CDR3 bases: TGTGCCAGTAGTCCAAACGGACAGGGCGTCGAGCAGTACTTC. This encodes CASSPNGQGVEQYF.

This chain joins TRBV4-1 and TRBJ2-2; TRBD1 is a possible D gene (5 bases). Trimming took 2 bases from V and 3 from J, leaving 10 bases between them. Germline CDR1 and CDR2: MGHRA and YSYEKL. The CDR3 has 15 amino acids. CDR3 amino acids: CASSQPQGYTGELFF. The CDR3 coding sequence is TGCGCCAGCAGCCAACCCCAGGGTTACACCGGGGAGCTGTTTTTT.

The chain has TRBV10-3 and TRBJ2-3; 9 nucleotides align to TRBD1. This CDR3 spans 14 amino acids. V shed 6 bases and J 3 bases; nucleotides not matched to a gene: 4. Germline values: CDR1 ENHRY, CDR2 SYGVKD. This CDR3 is CAISNGQGTDTQYF. CDR3 sequence (DNA): TGTGCCATCAGCAACGGACAGGGGACAGATACGCAGTATTTT.

V is TRBV2 and J is TRBJ1-4, with D possibly being TRBD1 (6 bases). CDR1 is SNHLY and CDR2 is FYNNEI in the germline V gene. The V gene lost 6 bases and the J gene lost 3 bases, with 17 bases spanning the gap. CDR3 size: 16 residues. In DNA form, the CDR3 reads TGTGCCAGCAGCGATGGAATGACAGGCTCTAATGAAAAACTGTTTTTT. Amino acids: CASSDGMTGSNEKLFF. Drawing the rest from reference TRBV2 and TRBJ1-4, the complete variable domain is EPEVTQTPSHQVTQMGQEVILRCVPISNHLYFYWYRQILGQKVEFLVSFYNNEISEKSEIFDDQFSVERPDGSNFTLKIRSTKLEDSAMYFCASSDGMTGSNEKLFFGSGTQLSVL.

The J gene is TRBJ1-2, the V gene TRBV30; no firm D call. Germline assignment: CDR1 GTSNPN and CDR2 SVGIG (reference sequence). Trimming took off 0 bases at V and 12 bases at J, with 11 bases between the two ends. The CDR3 is 11 amino acids. In nucleotides, the CDR3 is TGTGCCTGGAGTGTTAGGGAGGCCCACACCTTC. Protein sequence: CAWSVREAHTF.

This chain connects TRBV5-1 to TRBJ2-2; D gene uncertain. Germline-derived CDR1 and CDR2 are SGHRS and YFSETQ. This CDR3 region has 16 residues. Trimming shortened V by 0 bases and J by 4 bases, and 13 bases separated the two germline ends. CDR3 coding DNA: TGCGCCAGCAGCTTGGCCGCAGATTTCCCCACCGGGGAGCTGTTTTTT. Translation gives CASSLAADFPTGELFF.

The chain is built from TRBV9 and TRBJ2-7, with 7 bases matching TRBD1. Germline V gives CDR1 SGDLS, CDR2 YYNGEE. The CDR3 runs 15 residues. With 0 bases clipped from V and 2 bases from J, the junction kept 5 bases outside the gene matches. The CDR3 sequence is CASSVGGQGAYEQYF. The CDR3 DNA is TGTGCCAGCAGCGTAGGGGGGCAGGGGGCCTACGAGCAGTACTTC.

The chain has TRBV19 and TRBJ1-4; D not resolved. The CDR3 totals 12 residues. Per the germline V gene, CDR1 is LNHDA and CDR2 is SQIVND (reference sequence). V dropped 9 bases and J dropped 1 base, with 6 bases sitting between them. CDR3 coding DNA: TGTGCCAGAGCTCAAACTAATGAAAAACTGTTTTTT. It codes for CARAQTNEKLFF. Full variable domain (outside the CDR3, taken from reference TRBV19 and TRBJ1-4): DGGITQSPKYLFRKEGQNVTLSCEQNLNHDAMYWYRQDPGQGLRLIYYSQIVNDFQKGDIAEGYSVSREKKESFPLTVTSAQKNPTAFYLCARAQTNEKLFFGSGTQLSVL.

The CDR3 sequence is CASILAGFYEQYF. CDR3 nucleotide sequence: TGTGCCAGCATTCTAGCGGGGTTCTACGAGCAGTACTTC. The chain combines TRBV2 with TRBJ2-7; 9 bases agree with TRBD2. From germline, CDR1 is SNHLY and CDR2 FYNNEI. V was clipped by 7 bases and J by 3 bases; unmatched bases: 4. This CDR3 is built from 13 residues.

The V call is TRBV19, the J call TRBJ1-2; D call uncertain. The CDR3 consists of 13 residues. CDR1 is LNHDA and CDR2 is SQIVND in the germline V gene (reference sequence). The V end was cut by 5 bases, the J end by 5 bases, with 12 bases between. The CDR3 protein is CASSRGATYGYTF. CDR3 nucleotides: TGTGCCAGTAGTCGGGGAGCTACATATGGCTACACCTTC.

The V call is TRBV29-1, the J call TRBJ1-2, with 10 bases fitting TRBD1. This CDR3 has 12 amino acids. After removal of 8 bases from V and 5 bases from J, the junction contained 5 bases not matched to a gene. Germline loops: CDR1 SQVTM, CDR2 ANQGSEA. In DNA, the CDR3 is TGCAGCCTATGGACAGGGGGATATGGCTACACCTTC. It yields the protein CSLWTGGYGYTF.